One sample yielded the 17 T cell receptor beta chains listed below, sequenced in a study of blood T cell repertoires in COVID-19. Repertoires were generated with immunoSEQ multiplex PCR, while TCRdb's copy carries only in-frame clones and drops some. The sample has about 97,000 clones; about 85% are singletons. Sequencing was performed on peripheral blood. The receptor set was obtained from a man in his fifties with active COVID-19.

The gene calls are TRBV7-8 and TRBJ2-4; tentative D call: TRBD2 (6 bases). This CDR3 region has 14 residues. Germline V gene sequence: CDR1 SGHVS, CDR2 FQNEAQ. Deletions cut 3 bases from V and 2 bases from J, with 8 bases between. CDR3 sequence (DNA): TGTGCCAGCAGCTTTCGGGGGACCAAAAACATTCAGTACTTC. It translates to CASSFRGTKNIQYF. Based on the CDR3 plus reference TRBV7-8 and TRBJ2-4, the full variable domain is GAGVSQSPRYKVAKRGQDVALRCDPISGHVSLFWYQQALGQGPEFLTYFQNEAQLDKSGLPSDRFFAERPEGSVSTLKIQRTQQEDSAVYLCASSFRGTKNIQYFGAGTRLSVL.

The chain has TRBV7-2 and TRBJ2-3; 10 bases match TRBD2. The germline gives CDR1 SGHTA, CDR2 FQGNSA. After removal of 6 bases from V and 2 bases from J, the junction contained 5 bases not matched to a gene. The CDR3 spans 15 residues. CDR3 DNA: TGTGCCAGCAGGAAAAGCGGGGGGGCCACAGATACGCAGTATTTT. It translates to CASRKSGGATDTQYF.

The rearrangement uses TRBV5-1 and TRBJ2-3; 9 bases fit TRBD2. This CDR3 has 15 residues. Germline assignment: CDR1 SGHRS and CDR2 YFSETQ. Unmatched junction bases numbered 5, after V lost 0 bases and J lost 6 bases. CDR3: CASSLVLAGSDTQYF. The CDR3 nucleotides are TGCGCCAGCAGCTTGGTACTAGCGGGCAGCGATACGCAGTATTTT.

V usage is TRBV7-9 and J usage is TRBJ1-4, with 8 bases that match TRBD1. The CDR3 runs to 14 residues. V lost 5 bases and J lost 2; bases outside the gene matches: 1. Germline CDR1 and CDR2: SEHNR and FQNEAQ (reference sequence). CDR3 loop: CASSPGGTNEKLFF. CDR3 bases: TGTGCCAGCAGCCCAGGGGGCACTAATGAAAAACTGTTTTTT.

The chain employs TRBV3-1 (or the pseudogene TRBV3-2) and TRBJ1-1; perhaps TRBD1 as D (5 bases). Looked up from germline, CDR1 is LGHDT and CDR2 is YNNKEL (reference sequence). There are 13 residues in the CDR3. Trimming took off 5 bases at V and 5 bases at J, with 12 bases between the two ends. CDR3 bases: TGTGCCAGCAGCGCAATTAAGGGGACTGAAGCTTTCTTT. It translates to CASSAIKGTEAFF.

This sequence joins TRBV11-1 and TRBJ1-6, with 7 bases identical to TRBD1. Germline values: CDR1 SGHAT, CDR2 FQDESV (reference sequence). Germline trimming cut 2 bases from V and 10 bases from J; bases unmatched to any gene: 2. The CDR3 has 13 residues. CDR3 region: CASSLTGESPLHF. CDR3 DNA: TGTGCCAGCAGCTTAACAGGGGAATCACCCCTCCACTTT.

The chain has TRBV12-5 and TRBJ1-3, with D unclear. The CDR3 is 14 amino acids. The germline gives CDR1 LGHNT, CDR2 FRNRAP. The chain's CDR3 is CASLEVASGNTIYF. DNA of the CDR3: TGTGCCTCGTTAGAGGTGGCCTCTGGAAACACCATATATTTT.

V and J are TRBV9 and TRBJ1-3, with unresolved D. The CDR3 runs 16 residues. V was shortened by 4 bases and J by 1 base, with 15 bases between the two germline ends. The V gene's germline CDR1 is SGDLS and CDR2 YYNGEE. The CDR3 is CASSPTVVGSGNTIYF. The CDR3 nucleotides are TGTGCCAGCAGCCCGACCGTGGTCGGGTCTGGAAACACCATATATTTT. The full variable domain, rest sourced from reference TRBV9 and TRBJ1-3, is DSGVTQTPKHLITATGQRVTLRCSPRSGDLSVYWYQQSLDQGLQFLIQYYNGEERAKGNILERFSAQQFPDLHSELNLSSLELGDSALYFCASSPTVVGSGNTIYFGEGSWLTVV.

The V gene is TRBV5-1, the J gene TRBJ1-4; 7 bases are shared with TRBD1. The CDR3 sequence is 15 residues long. Trimming took 4 bases from V and 7 from J; bases not matched to a gene: 10. From germline, CDR1 is SGHRS and CDR2 YFSETQ. CDR3 loop: CASSGTTGLGEKLFF. The CDR3, as DNA: TGCGCCAGCAGCGGCACGACAGGGTTGGGTGAAAAACTGTTTTTT.

This chain uses TRBV5-4 with TRBJ2-3; 7 bases align to TRBD1. After removal of 5 bases from V and 4 bases from J, the junction contained 10 bases not matched to a gene. CDR3 length equals 15 residues. The germline CDR1 and CDR2 sequences are SGHNT and YYREEE (reference sequence). CDR3 loop: CASRRRGPGPDTQYF. CDR3 bases: TGTGCCAGCAGAAGAAGGGGGCCCGGACCAGATACGCAGTATTTT.

The genes are TRBV11-1 and TRBJ2-1; D might be TRBD1 (7 bases). Germline V CDR1 and CDR2: SGHAT, FQDESV (reference sequence). The V end was cut by 8 bases, the J end by 3 bases, with 11 bases between. The CDR3 contains 13 residues. The CDR3 sequence: CASSGGNYNEQFF. DNA for the CDR3: TGTGCCAGCTCAGGGGGGAACTACAATGAGCAGTTCTTC. Filled out from reference TRBV11-1 and TRBJ2-1, the complete variable domain reads EAEVAQSPRYKITEKSQAVAFWCDPISGHATLYWYRQILGQGPELLVQFQDESVVDDSQLPKDRFSAERLKGVDSTLKIQPAELGDSAMYLCASSGGNYNEQFFGPGTRLTVL.

The rearrangement uses TRBV2 and TRBJ1-4; D gene ambiguous. The germline V and J ends were trimmed by 7 bases and 8 bases, with 17 bases remaining between them. CDR3 size: 14 residues. The germline gives CDR1 SNHLY, CDR2 FYNNEI. The CDR3 here is CASIPDTGGEKLFF. DNA of the CDR3: TGTGCCAGCATTCCTGACACCGGAGGCGAAAAACTGTTTTTT.

The V call is TRBV9, the J call TRBJ2-7; possible D gene TRBD2, 6 bases. V lost 3 bases and J 4 bases, leaving 23 bases between the germline ends. This CDR3 spans 17 amino acids. Per germline, CDR1 SGDLS and CDR2 YYNGEE. CDR3 sequence (DNA): TGTGCCAGCAGCGCCGACCAAGGATGGCGGGGACCTTACGAGCAGTACTTC. Its translation: CASSADQGWRGPYEQYF.

The chain couples TRBV12-3 or TRBV12-4 to TRBJ2-4, with D perhaps matching TRBD2 (5 bases). The CDR3 is 13 amino acids. V lost 3 bases and J 9 bases, leaving 12 bases between the germline ends. In nucleotides, the CDR3 is TGTGCCAGCAGTTTGAGTGGGAGTGGCATTCAGTACTTC. Encoded protein: CASSLSGSGIQYF.

The chain couples TRBV19 to TRBJ1-4; D not resolved. This CDR3 is 11 amino acids long. Trimming cost V 8 bases and J 8 bases, with 9 bases left between them. The germline gives CDR1 LNHDA, CDR2 SQIVND (reference sequence). CDR3 sequence reads: CASQQTEKLFF. In nucleotides, the CDR3 is TGTGCCAGTCAACAGACCGAAAAACTGTTTTTT.

The chain joins TRBV4-2 to TRBJ2-1; 9 bases fit TRBD2. The CDR3 runs to 17 residues. Per germline, CDR1 LGHNA and CDR2 YNFKEQ. V shed 0 bases and J 4 bases; nucleotides not matched to a gene: 7. CDR3 coding DNA: TGTGCCAGCAGCCAAGATCAGAGGACTAGCGCGTACAATGAGCAGTTCTTC. It is translated as CASSQDQRTSAYNEQFF.

The gene calls are TRBV6-5 and TRBJ2-7; a weak D match, TRBD2 (5 bases). Germline CDR1 is MNHEY and CDR2 is SVGAGI. The V and J ends lost 7 bases and 6 bases respectively, with 10 bases between them. CDR3 length: 11 amino acids. This CDR3 is CASTREGEQYF. For the CDR3, the DNA is TGTGCCAGCACTCGCGAGGGCGAGCAGTACTTC.